Sequencing of this TCR beta chain was carried out in a study of shared clonotypes between healthy human individuals. Study overall: Samples came from two female and a few male donors aged 18 to 49. Donors had three CD4 naive, three CD4 memory, two CD8 naive and one CD8 memory plate apiece.

This CDR3 has 16 amino acids. Trimming removed 5 bases at V and 7 bases at J, with 24 bases between. CDR1 is SGHAT, CDR2 FQNNGV, per germline. Naive CD8 cells lacked CD45RO, underwent positive selection for CCR7 and left out terminally differentiated effector memory CD45RA+ cells. The donor population consisted of healthy HIV-negative adults with no recent acute infections or vaccinations. All the donors were Caucasian adults who lived in Nashville, Tennessee. Here immunoSEQ multiplex PCR was the method, and the copy in TCRdb shows in-frame clones only, minus some. The sample lists about 870,000 clones; more than 85% were seen once.

V and J are TRBV11-2 and TRBJ2-7, with unresolved D. The sample taken for sequencing was naive CD8+ T cells sorted from blood. The clonotype originates from a young man in good health. DNA of the CDR3: TGTGCCAGCAGCCCAATAAAAGGGCCCCCCCTTTGGGAGCAGTACTTC. It specifies CASSPIKGPPLWEQYF. The whole variable domain, remainder taken from reference TRBV11-2 and TRBJ2-7, is EAGVAQSPRYKIIEKRQSVAFWCNPISGHATLYWYQQILGQGPKLLIQFQNNGVVDDSQLPKDRFSAERLKGVDSTLKIQPAKLEDSAVYLCASSPIKGPPLWEQYFGPGTRLTVT.